This is a list of T cell receptor beta chains from one sample in a study of OX40 agonist ivuxolimab in advanced cancers. Only in-frame clones appear in the TCRdb table, and some are missing; sequencing was by immunoSEQ multiplex PCR. The sample consists of around 40,000 clones, 92% of them appearing once. The starting material was CD4+ or CD8+ T cells sorted from blood, obtained in a trial of the OX40 agonist ivuxolimab. These receptors all come from an adult with an advanced solid tumor such as melanoma, head and neck, liver or kidney cancer. Each CDR3 is given with its conserved first and last residue. A D gene is named only where the DNA matches it firmly. Expanded clones are given a class, and other clones once, few, many or no size at all.

D	V	J	size	CDR3	DNA
-	TRBV28	TRBJ1-1	-	CASTPLTGSEAFF	TGTGCCAGCACCCCCCTGACCGGATCTGAAGCTTTCTTT
TRBD2	TRBV9	TRBJ2-1	-	CASSALPGLATNEQFF	TGTGCCAGCAGCGCCCTACCGGGACTAGCGACCAATGAGCAGTTCTTC
-	TRBV9	TRBJ2-2	-	CASSIWENTGELFF	TGTGCCAGCAGCATCTGGGAGAACACCGGGGAGCTGTTTTTT
-	TRBV20-1	TRBJ2-2	once	CSARGAGELFF	TGCAGCGCCCGGGGAGCTGGGGAGCTGTTTTTT
-	TRBV11-2	TRBJ2-5	-	CASSPSARREETQYF	TGTGCCAGCAGCCCCTCAGCCAGGAGGGAAGAGACCCAGTACTTC
TRBD1	TRBV6-6	TRBJ1-2	-	CASSLGGQDLAFF	TGTGCCAGCAGTTTAGGCGGACAGGACTTAGCCTTCTTC
-	TRBV27	TRBJ1-1	-	CASSLMVDTEAFF	TGTGCCAGCAGTTTAATGGTTGACACTGAAGCTTTCTTT
-	TRBV9	TRBJ2-3	-	CASPPEVTDTQYF	TGTGCCAGTCCGCCGGAGGTCACAGATACGCAGTATTTT
TRBD1	TRBV5-8	TRBJ1-2	few	CASSYPGTDYGYTF	TGTGCCAGCAGTTACCCCGGGACAGACTATGGCTACACCTTC
-	TRBV30	TRBJ1-5	once	CAWSHDSSNQPQHF	TGTGCCTGGAGTCACGACAGCAGCAATCAGCCCCAGCATTTT
-	TRBV19	TRBJ1-2	-	CASSIRPLGYGYTF	TGTGCCAGTAGTATACGCCCTCTGGGCTATGGCTACACCTTC
TRBD2	TRBV13	TRBJ2-1	-	CATRGDNEQFF	TGTGCCACCCGGGGGGATAATGAGCAGTTCTTC
-	TRBV9	TRBJ1-2	once	CASSPRANYGYTF	TGTGCCAGCAGCCCACGAGCTAACTATGGCTACACCTTC
TRBD1	TRBV5-6	TRBJ2-5	-	CASSQPGQSLGETQYF	TGTGCCAGCAGTCAGCCGGGACAGAGTTTAGGGGAGACCCAGTACTTC
-	TRBV5-6	TRBJ2-1	-	CASSLGGGGPQFF	TGTGCCAGCAGCTTGGGTGGCGGGGGCCCGCAGTTCTTC
-	TRBV5-1	TRBJ2-3	-	CASSPFASALTDTQYF	TGCGCCAGCAGCCCCTTTGCTAGCGCGCTCACAGATACGCAGTATTTT
TRBD1	TRBV7-8	TRBJ1-2	-	CASSWGRGTGDGYTF	TGTGCCAGCAGCTGGGGTCGGGGGACAGGGGACGGCTACACCTTC
TRBD2	TRBV7-8	TRBJ2-1	once	CASSLGTSEYNEQFF	TGTGCCAGCAGCTTAGGGACTAGCGAGTACAATGAGCAGTTCTTC
TRBD1	TRBV2	TRBJ1-5	-	CASSDEFSTGRNQPQHF	TGTGCCAGCAGTGATGAATTTTCGACAGGGAGGAATCAGCCCCAGCATTTT
-	TRBV19	TRBJ2-7	-	CASSMGRGYEQYF	TGTGCCAGTAGCATGGGGAGAGGCTACGAGCAGTACTTC
-	TRBV11-2	TRBJ1-2	-	CASSRTAGYGYTF	TGTGCCAGCAGCCGGACGGCCGGCTATGGCTACACCTTC
-	TRBV4-2	TRBJ2-1	-	CASSQTTSSYNEQFF	TGTGCCAGCAGCCAGACCACCAGCTCCTACAATGAGCAGTTCTTC
TRBD1	TRBV6-5	TRBJ2-7	-	CASSEDRGVYEQYF	TGTGCCAGCAGTGAAGACAGGGGGGTCTACGAGCAGTACTTC
-	TRBV10-1	TRBJ2-1	-	CASGVSGAHNEQFF	TGCGCCAGCGGGGTTTCAGGGGCCCACAATGAGCAGTTCTTC
TRBD2	TRBV7-8	TRBJ2-2	-	CASSLGLAGDSGELFF	TGTGCCAGCAGCTTAGGGCTAGCGGGAGACTCCGGGGAGCTGTTTTTT
-	TRBV7-2	TRBJ1-2	once	CASTSTTGKGGYTF	TGTGCCAGCACCTCCACGACGGGAAAGGGAGGCTACACCTTC
TRBD2	TRBV5-1	TRBJ2-1	once	CASSPGGLAGGRDEQFF	TGCGCCAGCAGCCCCGGAGGGTTAGCGGGAGGCCGGGATGAGCAGTTCTTC
-	TRBV28	TRBJ1-5	-	CASSPPGFSNQPQHF	TGTGCCAGCAGCCCCCCGGGCTTTAGCAATCAGCCCCAGCATTTT
TRBD1	TRBV27	TRBJ1-1	-	CASRNRQGGTEAFF	TGTGCCAGCAGAAACCGACAGGGAGGCACTGAAGCTTTCTTT
-	TRBV7-9	TRBJ2-2	-	CASSHGRSNTGELFF	TGTGCCAGCAGCCATGGACGGTCGAACACCGGGGAGCTGTTTTTT
-	TRBV2	TRBJ1-1	-	CASSNNRDTEAFF	TGTGCCAGCAGTAACAACAGGGACACTGAAGCTTTCTTT
-	TRBV28	TRBJ1-2	-	CASSLYLGSYGYTF	TGTGCCAGCAGTTTATATCTGGGTAGCTATGGCTACACCTTC
-	TRBV10-1	TRBJ1-1	once	CASSESKQSTEAFF	TGCGCCAGCAGTGAGTCAAAACAGTCCACTGAAGCTTTCTTT
TRBD2	TRBV7-8	TRBJ2-7	-	CASSLSGLAPDEQYF	TGTGCCAGCAGCCTCAGCGGACTAGCGCCAGACGAGCAGTACTTC
-	TRBV11-2	TRBJ2-5	-	CASSFGFETQYF	TGTGCCAGCAGCTTCGGATTCGAGACCCAGTACTTC
-	TRBV6-1	TRBJ2-5	few	CAIAGGRKETQYF	TGTGCCATCGCAGGGGGGAGAAAAGAGACCCAGTACTTC
-	TRBV11-2	TRBJ2-3	-	CASSSGAGTTDTQYF	TGTGCCAGCAGCTCAGGGGCGGGGACCACAGATACGCAGTATTTT
TRBD2	TRBV14	TRBJ2-5	-	CASSQASGSTQYF	TGTGCCAGCAGCCAAGCTAGCGGGAGCACCCAGTACTTC
TRBD2	TRBV28	TRBJ2-3	-	CASSSDGLADTDTQYF	TGTGCCAGCAGTTCCGACGGACTAGCGGACACAGATACGCAGTATTTT
-	TRBV14	TRBJ2-1	-	CASSQGQAAYNEQFF	TGTGCCAGCAGCCAAGGACAGGCGGCCTACAATGAGCAGTTCTTC
TRBD1	TRBV19	TRBJ1-2	-	CASTSDRGRGFYGYTF	TGTGCCAGTACCTCGGACAGGGGGCGCGGATTTTATGGCTACACCTTC